Listed below are T cell receptor beta chains from one sample, sequenced in a study of blood T cells in healthy people across ages. TCRdb analysed the 5' RACE reads with MiXCR anew, one entry per CDR3 protein. The sample comprises around 900,000 distinct CDR3 sequences, 29% of which are singletons, and approximately 15% rests with the top ten. Sample: blood. The receptor set was obtained from an elderly woman in good health. Both conserved end residues are part of each CDR3. Fields, in order: J gene, D gene, clone size, V gene, CDR3 DNA, CDR3 protein. D genes are given only for firm matches. Rows give clone size only sometimes, using once, few, many, or a class for an expanded clone.

>TRBJ2-7|NA|many|TRBV10-3
TGTGCCATCAGTGAGGGGGGAAGAGGAAACGAGCAGTACTTC
CAISEGGRGNEQYF
>TRBJ1-1|TRBD1|NA|TRBV5-5
TGTGCCAGCAGCCCCGGGACAGGGGTTGTGTTGGCTTTCTTT
CASSPGTGVVLAFF
>TRBJ1-4|NA|NA|TRBV28
TGTGCCGGCAGTTTTAAGGGGGGTGATGAAAAACTGTTTTTT
CAGSFKGGDEKLFF
>TRBJ1-2|TRBD1|NA|TRBV9
TGTGCCAGCGGTCTTGCAGGGGGAGCTAACTATGGCTACACCTTC
CASGLAGGANYGYTF
>TRBJ1-4|TRBD1|many|TRBV20-1
TGCAGGGGACAGGGGGCTGGCGAAGTACGGTATGGCGATGAAAAACTGTTTTTT
CRGQGAGEVRYGDEKLFF
>TRBJ1-2|NA|NA|TRBV7-9
TGTGCCAGCACCCCAGGGGAATCGAACTATGGCTACACCTTC
CASTPGESNYGYTF
>TRBJ1-3|NA|few|TRBV12-3/TRBV12-4
TGTGCCAGCAGTTTTTACAGCGACTCTGGAAACACCATATATTTT
CASSFYSDSGNTIYF
>TRBJ2-3|TRBD2|NA|TRBV12-3/TRBV12-4
TGTGCCAGCAGATCTCTAGCGGGGGACTCAGATGTGCAGTATTTT
CASRSLAGDSDVQYF
>TRBJ1-4|NA|NA|TRBV5-1
TGCGCCAGCAGATTTACCTCCGAGGGAGGGGAAAAACTGTTTTTT
CASRFTSEGGEKLFF
>TRBJ1-6|TRBD1|NA|TRBV12-3/TRBV12-4
TGTGCCAGCAGCCCTAGACAGGGTCCACCCCTCCACTTT
CASSPRQGPPLHF
>TRBJ1-2|NA|NA|TRBV12-3/TRBV12-4
TGTGCCAGCAGCTCCCCTGGGGGAGGGGCAGGCTATGGCTACACCTTC
CASSSPGGGAGYGYTF
>TRBJ2-3|TRBD2|many|TRBV10-1
TGCGCCAGCAGTGAGGGGTTCCAGCGGGGGCTCCCTATCTCCTCCACAGATACGCAGTATTTT
CASSEGFQRGLPISSTDTQYF
>TRBJ2-3|TRBD2|NA|TRBV27
TGTGCCGGCAACAGACTAGCGGGGGGGCTGGATGCGCAGTATTTT
CAGNRLAGGLDAQYF
>TRBJ1-1|NA|NA|TRBV25-1
TGTGCCAGCAGTGAATCTCCCCCGACTTGGGGGACTGAAGCTTTCTTT
CASSESPPTWGTEAFF
>TRBJ2-5|TRBD2|NA|TRBV27
TGTGCCGGCAGTTCACGGGGGGGTTCCCGAGAGACCCAGTACTTC
CAGSSRGGSRETQYF
>TRBJ2-6|NA|many|TRBV7-2
TGTGCCAGCAGAGATTCTGGGGCCAACGTCCTGACTTTC
CASRDSGANVLTF
>TRBJ2-3|TRBD1|NA|TRBV29-1
TGCAGCGTGCGCAGGGGGCTTGTAGATACGCAGTATTTT
CSVRRGLVDTQYF
>TRBJ1-2|NA|NA|TRBV10-3
TGTGCCATCAGTTTAGGGGCCAACTATGGCTACACCTTC
CAISLGANYGYTF
>TRBJ2-7|NA|NA|TRBV7-9
TGTGCCAGCGGTTACGGGGGTGGGTACGAGCAGTACTTC
CASGYGGGYEQYF
>TRBJ2-7|TRBD1|many|TRBV6-5
TGTGCCAGCAGTTACTCCACAGGGGGCGAGCAGTACTTC
CASSYSTGGEQYF
>TRBJ2-3|TRBD2|NA|TRBV18
TGTGCCAGCTCCCCGGTTTTTAGCGGGGGGGCTAACACAGATACGCAGTATTTT
CASSPVFSGGANTDTQYF
>TRBJ2-1|NA|many|TRBV25-1
TGTGCCAGCAGTGACCCGCACAGGGGGGGGGCCTACAATGAGCAGTTCTTC
CASSDPHRGGAYNEQFF
>TRBJ2-5|NA|NA|TRBV7-2
TGTGCCAGCAGCCCAGTAGAAGAGACCCAGTACTTC
CASSPVEETQYF
>TRBJ1-4|NA|few|TRBV6-1
TGTGCCAGCAGCCCGGGGCAGGGGTCGACTGAAAAACTGTTTTTT
CASSPGQGSTEKLFF
>TRBJ1-2|TRBD1|few|TRBV27
TGTGCCAGCAGTTTAGCTGCAGGGGGGCACTATGGCTACACCTTC
CASSLAAGGHYGYTF
>TRBJ2-7|TRBD1|NA|TRBV7-2
TGTGCCAGCAGGACAGGGTTCTATGAACAGTACTTC
CASRTGFYEQYF
>TRBJ2-7|NA|many|TRBV7-9
TGTGCCAGCAGCTTAGCAGGGGGTAACGAGCAGTACTTC
CASSLAGGNEQYF
>TRBJ2-7|TRBD2|NA|TRBV4-3
TGCGCCAGCAGCCAAGATAGCGGGGGGGCCTTTGAGCAGTACTTC
CASSQDSGGAFEQYF
>TRBJ2-3|NA|many|TRBV6-5
TGTGCCAGCAGTTACTTTTTAAATGCGGAAGGCACAGATACGCAGTATTTT
CASSYFLNAEGTDTQYF
>TRBJ2-7|TRBD1|many|TRBV7-2
TGTGCCAGCAGCTTAGTATGGGCCGGACAGGGGTCCTACGAGCAGTACTTC
CASSLVWAGQGSYEQYF
>TRBJ2-7|NA|NA|TRBV29-1
TGCAGCGTCCGCACAACCGAGCAGTACTTC
CSVRTTEQYF
>TRBJ2-1|NA|many|TRBV7-2
TGTGCCAGCAGCTTACAACTAAGCTCCTACAATGAGCAGTTCTTC
CASSLQLSSYNEQFF
>TRBJ1-4|TRBD1|few|TRBV30
TGTGCCTGGAGTGTTGCTAGGGGGCTGAATGAAAAACTGTTTTTT
CAWSVARGLNEKLFF
>TRBJ2-7|TRBD1|many|TRBV9
TGTGCCAGCAGCGTCGGGGACAGGGGTTTTACAGAGCAGTACTTC
CASSVGDRGFTEQYF
>TRBJ1-4|TRBD1|NA|TRBV12-3/TRBV12-4
TGTGCCAGCAGTAAGGATCAGGGGGCTGTTAATGAAAAACTGTTTTTT
CASSKDQGAVNEKLFF
>TRBJ2-3|NA|many|TRBV30
TGTGCCTGGAGTGCGGGGCTCGGCACAGATACGCAGTATTTT
CAWSAGLGTDTQYF